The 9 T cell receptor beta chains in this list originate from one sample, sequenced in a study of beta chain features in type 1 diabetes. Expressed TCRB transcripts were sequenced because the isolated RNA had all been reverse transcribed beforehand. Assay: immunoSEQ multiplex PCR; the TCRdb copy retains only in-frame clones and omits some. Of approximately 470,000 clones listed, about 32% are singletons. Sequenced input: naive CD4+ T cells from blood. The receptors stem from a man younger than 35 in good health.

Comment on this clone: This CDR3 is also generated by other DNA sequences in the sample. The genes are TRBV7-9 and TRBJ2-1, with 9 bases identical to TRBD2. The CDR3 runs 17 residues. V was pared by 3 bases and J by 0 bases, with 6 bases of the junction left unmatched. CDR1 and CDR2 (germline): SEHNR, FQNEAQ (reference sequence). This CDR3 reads CASSFTTSGSSYNEQFF. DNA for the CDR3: TGTGCCAGCAGCTTTACGACTAGCGGAAGCTCCTACAATGAGCAGTTCTTC.

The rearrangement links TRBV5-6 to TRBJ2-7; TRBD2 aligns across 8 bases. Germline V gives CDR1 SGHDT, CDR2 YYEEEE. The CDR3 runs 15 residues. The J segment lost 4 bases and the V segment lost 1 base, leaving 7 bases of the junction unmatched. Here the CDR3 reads CASSLYVSGDYEQYF. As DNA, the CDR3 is TGTGCCAGCAGCTTGTATGTTAGCGGGGATTACGAGCAGTACTTC.

The CDR3: CAIGQMNTEAFF. CDR3 DNA: TGTGCCATCGGACAAATGAACACTGAAGCTTTCTTT. The chain recombines TRBV10-3 with TRBJ1-1, with TRBD1 as a possible D gene (5 bases). CDR3 size: 12 residues. CDR1 and CDR2 (germline): ENHRY, SYGVKD. The V gene lost 8 bases and the J gene lost 0 bases, with 7 bases spanning the gap.

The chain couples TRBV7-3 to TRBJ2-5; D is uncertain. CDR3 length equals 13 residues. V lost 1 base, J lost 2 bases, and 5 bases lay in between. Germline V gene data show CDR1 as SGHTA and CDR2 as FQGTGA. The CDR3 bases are TGTGCCAGCAGCTTAAGGAATCAAGAGACCCAGTACTTC. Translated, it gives CASSLRNQETQYF.

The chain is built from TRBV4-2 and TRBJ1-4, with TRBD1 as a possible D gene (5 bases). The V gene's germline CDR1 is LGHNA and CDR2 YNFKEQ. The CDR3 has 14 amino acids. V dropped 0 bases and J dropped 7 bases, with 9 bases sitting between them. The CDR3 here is CASSQDQGREKLFF. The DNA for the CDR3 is TGTGCCAGCAGCCAAGATCAGGGTCGTGAAAAACTGTTTTTT.

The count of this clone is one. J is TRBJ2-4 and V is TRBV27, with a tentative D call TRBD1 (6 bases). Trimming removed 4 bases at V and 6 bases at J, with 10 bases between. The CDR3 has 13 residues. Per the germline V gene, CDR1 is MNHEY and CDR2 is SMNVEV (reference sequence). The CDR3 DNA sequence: TGTGCCAGCAGTTCAGGACAGCGAAACATTCAGTACTTC. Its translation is CASSSGQRNIQYF.

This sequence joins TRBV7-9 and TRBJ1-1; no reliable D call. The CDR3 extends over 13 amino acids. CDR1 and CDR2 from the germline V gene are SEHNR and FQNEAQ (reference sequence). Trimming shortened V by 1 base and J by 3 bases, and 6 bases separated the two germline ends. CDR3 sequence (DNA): TGTGCCAGCAGCTTAGAGGTGGACACTGAAGCTTTCTTT. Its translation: CASSLEVDTEAFF. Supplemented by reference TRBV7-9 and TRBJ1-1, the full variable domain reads DTGVSQNPRHKITKRGQNVTFRCDPISEHNRLYWYRQTLGQGPEFLTYFQNEAQLEKSRLLSDRFSAERPKGSFSTLEIQRTEQGDSAMYLCASSLEVDTEAFFGQGTRLTVV.

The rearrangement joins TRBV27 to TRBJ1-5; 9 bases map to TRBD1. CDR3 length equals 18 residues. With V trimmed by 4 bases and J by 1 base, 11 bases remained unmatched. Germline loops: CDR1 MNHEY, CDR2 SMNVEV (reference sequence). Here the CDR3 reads CASSSLTRTGVSNQPQHF. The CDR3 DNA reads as TGTGCCAGCAGTTCCCTAACCCGGACAGGGGTCAGCAATCAGCCCCAGCATTTT.

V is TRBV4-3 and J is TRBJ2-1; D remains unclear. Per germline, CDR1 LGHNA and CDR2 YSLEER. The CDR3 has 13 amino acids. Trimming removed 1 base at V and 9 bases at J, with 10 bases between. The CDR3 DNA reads TGCGCCAGCAGCCAAGGAATGGTCGGTGAGCAGTTCTTC. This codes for CASSQGMVGEQFF.